This TCR beta chain is from a study of cytomegalovirus exposure and HLA in healthy donors. The PCR made use of 60 Vbeta and 13 Jbeta primers. Libraries were prepared by immunoSEQ multiplex PCR; TCRdb keeps only in-frame clonotypes and omits some of them. The data contain about 200,000 clones, roughly 84% of them singletons. General observations from the study: In a later analysis, 16,951 TCR beta sequences were associated with HLA alleles at 0.05 false discovery rate. When analyzed later, a missense DCLRE1C variant was found to be linked to TCR beta V- and J-gene trimming. A later analysis showed TCR association rates differing by HLA locus, peaking at DRB1 and lowest at HLA-C. The investigators catalogued 150 to 200 TCR beta chains as cytomegalovirus-associated.

This clone was observed once. Antigen unknown. CDR3 size: 15 residues. The V gene lost 0 bases and the J gene lost 7 bases, with 16 bases spanning the gap. In germline, CDR1 is SGDLS, CDR2 YYNGEE. The TCR sequence derives from a man over 45 in good health and CMV-seronegative. The chain uses TRBV9 and TRBJ1-2; D is ambiguous. The sample was PBMCs. The DNA of the CDR3 is TGTGCCAGCAGCGTAGCGGTTGGCGGCGCGGGTGGCTACACCTTC. This encodes CASSVAVGGAGGYTF.